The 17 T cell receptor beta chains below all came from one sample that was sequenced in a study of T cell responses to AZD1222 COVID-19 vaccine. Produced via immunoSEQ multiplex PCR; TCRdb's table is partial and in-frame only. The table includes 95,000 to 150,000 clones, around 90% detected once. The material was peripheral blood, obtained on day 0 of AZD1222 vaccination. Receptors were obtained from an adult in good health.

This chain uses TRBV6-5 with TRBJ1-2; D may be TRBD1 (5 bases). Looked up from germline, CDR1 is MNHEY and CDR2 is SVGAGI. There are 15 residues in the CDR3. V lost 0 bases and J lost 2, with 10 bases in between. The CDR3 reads CASSYSRVTNYGYTF. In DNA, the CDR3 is TGTGCCAGCAGTTACTCCAGGGTTACGAACTATGGCTACACCTTC.

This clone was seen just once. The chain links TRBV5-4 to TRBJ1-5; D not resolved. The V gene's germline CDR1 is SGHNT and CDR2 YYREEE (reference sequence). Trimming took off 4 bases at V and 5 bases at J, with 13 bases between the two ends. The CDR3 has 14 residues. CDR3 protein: CASSLFGNDQPQHF. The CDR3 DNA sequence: TGTGCCAGCAGCCTTTTCGGGAATGATCAGCCCCAGCATTTT.

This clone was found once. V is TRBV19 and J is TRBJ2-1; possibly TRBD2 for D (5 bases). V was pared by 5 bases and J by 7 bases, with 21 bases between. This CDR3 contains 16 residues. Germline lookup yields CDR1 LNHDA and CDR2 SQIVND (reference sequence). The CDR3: CASSVPSPRRRNEQFF. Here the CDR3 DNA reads TGTGCCAGTAGTGTCCCTAGCCCTCGGCGCCGGAATGAGCAGTTCTTC.

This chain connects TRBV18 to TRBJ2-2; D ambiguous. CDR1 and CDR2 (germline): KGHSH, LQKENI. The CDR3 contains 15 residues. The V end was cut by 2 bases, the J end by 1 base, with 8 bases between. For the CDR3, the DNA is TGTGCCAGCTCACCATTAAAGGGGAACACCGGGGAGCTGTTTTTT. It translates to CASSPLKGNTGELFF. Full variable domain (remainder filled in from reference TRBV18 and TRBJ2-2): NAGVMQNPRHLVRRRGQEARLRCSPMKGHSHVYWYRQLPEEGLKFMVYLQKENIIDESGMPKERFSAEFPKEGPSILRIQQVVRGDSAAYFCASSPLKGNTGELFFGEGSRLTVL.

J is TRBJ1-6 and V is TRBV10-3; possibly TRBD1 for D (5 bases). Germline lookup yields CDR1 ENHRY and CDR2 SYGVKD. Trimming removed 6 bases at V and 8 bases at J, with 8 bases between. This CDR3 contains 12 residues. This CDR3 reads CAIRGDYSPLHF. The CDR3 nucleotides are TGTGCCATCAGAGGGGATTATTCACCCCTCCACTTT.

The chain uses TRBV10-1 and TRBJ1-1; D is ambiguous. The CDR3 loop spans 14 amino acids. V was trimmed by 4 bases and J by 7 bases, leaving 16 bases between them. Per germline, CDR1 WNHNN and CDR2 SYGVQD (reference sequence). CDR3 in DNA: TGCGCCAGCAGTGCACAACCGACGGAGTATGAAGCTTTCTTT. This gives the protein CASSAQPTEYEAFF.

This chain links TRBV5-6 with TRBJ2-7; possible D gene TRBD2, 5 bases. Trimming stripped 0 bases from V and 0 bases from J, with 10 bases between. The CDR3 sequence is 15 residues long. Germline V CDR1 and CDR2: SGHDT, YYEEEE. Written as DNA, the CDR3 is TGTGCCAGCAGCTTGGCGGGGTTCAGCTCCTACGAGCAGTACTTC. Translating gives CASSLAGFSSYEQYF.

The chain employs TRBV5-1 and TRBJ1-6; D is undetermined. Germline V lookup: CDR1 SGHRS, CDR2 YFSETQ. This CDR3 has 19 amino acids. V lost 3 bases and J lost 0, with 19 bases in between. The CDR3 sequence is CASSSSGGWGFSYNSPLHF. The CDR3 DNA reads TGCGCCAGCAGCTCGTCGGGAGGGTGGGGTTTCTCCTATAATTCACCCCTCCACTTT.

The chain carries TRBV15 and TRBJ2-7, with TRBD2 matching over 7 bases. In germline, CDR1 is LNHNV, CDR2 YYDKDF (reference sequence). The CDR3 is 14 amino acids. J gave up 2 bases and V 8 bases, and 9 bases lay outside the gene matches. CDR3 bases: TGTGCCACCGAGGGCCGGGAGGCCCCCTACGAGCAGTACTTC. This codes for CATEGREAPYEQYF.

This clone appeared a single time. CDR3 DNA sequence: TGTGCCAGCAGTTCCCCGACAGGGCCTATTGATTCTACCGGGGAGCTGTTTTTT. Translating gives CASSSPTGPIDSTGELFF. The J gene is TRBJ2-2, the V gene TRBV6-2 or TRBV6-3; TRBD1 matches at 7 bases. In germline, CDR1 is MNHEY, CDR2 SVGEGT. The CDR3 runs 18 residues. The junction had 16 bases not matched to a gene; V was cut back by 4 bases and J by 5 bases.

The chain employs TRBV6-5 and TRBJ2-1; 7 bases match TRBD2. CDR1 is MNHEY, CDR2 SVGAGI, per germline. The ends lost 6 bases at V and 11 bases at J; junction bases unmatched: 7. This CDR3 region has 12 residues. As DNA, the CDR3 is TGTGCCAGCAGGCATAGCGGGTGGAAGCAGTTCTTC. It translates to CASRHSGWKQFF.

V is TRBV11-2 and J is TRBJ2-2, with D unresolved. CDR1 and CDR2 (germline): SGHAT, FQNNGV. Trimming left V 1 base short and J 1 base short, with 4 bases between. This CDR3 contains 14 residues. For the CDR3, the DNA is TGTGCCAGCAGCTTAGCTGGGAACACCGGGGAGCTGTTTTTT. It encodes CASSLAGNTGELFF.

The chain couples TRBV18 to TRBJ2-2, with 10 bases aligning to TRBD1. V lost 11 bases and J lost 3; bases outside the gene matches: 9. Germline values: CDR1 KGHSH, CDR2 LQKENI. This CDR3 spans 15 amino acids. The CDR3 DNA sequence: TGTGCCGTCAGACTGGGACAGGGGTACACCGGGGAGCTGTTTTTT. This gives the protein CAVRLGQGYTGELFF. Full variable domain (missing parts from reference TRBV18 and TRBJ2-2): NAGVMQNPRHLVRRRGQEARLRCSPMKGHSHVYWYRQLPEEGLKFMVYLQKENIIDESGMPKERFSAEFPKEGPSILRIQQVVRGDSAAYFCAVRLGQGYTGELFFGEGSRLTVL.

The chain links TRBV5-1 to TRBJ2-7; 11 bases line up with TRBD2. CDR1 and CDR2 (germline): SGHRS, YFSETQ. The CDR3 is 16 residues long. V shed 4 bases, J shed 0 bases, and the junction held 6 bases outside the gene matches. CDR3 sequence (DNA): TGCGCCAGCAGCGCCACTAGCGGGGGCCGCTCCTACGAGCAGTACTTC. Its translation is CASSATSGGRSYEQYF.

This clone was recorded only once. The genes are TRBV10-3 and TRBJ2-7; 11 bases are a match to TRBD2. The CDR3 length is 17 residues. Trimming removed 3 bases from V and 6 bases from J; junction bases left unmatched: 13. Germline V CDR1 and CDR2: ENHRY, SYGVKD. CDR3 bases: TGTGCCATCAGTGACCCGGGACGTGCTAGCGGGGGGTTCGAGCAGTACTTC. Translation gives CAISDPGRASGGFEQYF.

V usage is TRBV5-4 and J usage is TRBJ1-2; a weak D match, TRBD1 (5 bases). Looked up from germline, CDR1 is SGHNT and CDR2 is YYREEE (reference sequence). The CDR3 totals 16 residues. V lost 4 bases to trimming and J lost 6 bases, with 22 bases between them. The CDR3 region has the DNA TGTGCCAGCAGCCCCTTGGGTAGGGGTGGACGGGATGGCTACACCTTC. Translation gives CASSPLGRGGRDGYTF. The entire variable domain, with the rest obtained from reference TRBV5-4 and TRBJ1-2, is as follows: ETGVTQSPTHLIKTRGQQVTLRCSSQSGHNTVSWYQQALGQGPQFIFQYYREEENGRGNFPPRFSGLQFPNYSSELNVNALELDDSALYLCASSPLGRGGRDGYTFGSGTRLTVV.

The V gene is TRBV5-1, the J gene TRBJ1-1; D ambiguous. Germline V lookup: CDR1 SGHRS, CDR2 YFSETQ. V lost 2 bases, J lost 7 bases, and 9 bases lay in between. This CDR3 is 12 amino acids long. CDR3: CASSLREGEAFF. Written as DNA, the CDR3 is TGCGCCAGCAGCTTAAGGGAAGGTGAAGCTTTCTTT.